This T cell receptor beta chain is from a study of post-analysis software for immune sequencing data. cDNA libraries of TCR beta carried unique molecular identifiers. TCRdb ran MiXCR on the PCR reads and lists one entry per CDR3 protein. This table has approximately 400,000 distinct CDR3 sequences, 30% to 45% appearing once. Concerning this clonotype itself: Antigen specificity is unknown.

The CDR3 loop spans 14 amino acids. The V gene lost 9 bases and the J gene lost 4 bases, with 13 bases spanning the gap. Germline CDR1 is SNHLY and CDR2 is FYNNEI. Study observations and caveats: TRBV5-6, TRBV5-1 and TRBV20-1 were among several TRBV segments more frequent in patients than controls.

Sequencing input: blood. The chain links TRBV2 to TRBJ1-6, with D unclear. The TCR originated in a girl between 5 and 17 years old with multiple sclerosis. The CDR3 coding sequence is TGTGCCAGTCTTTACTTGGCTTATAATTCACCCCTCCACTTT. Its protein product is CASLYLAYNSPLHF. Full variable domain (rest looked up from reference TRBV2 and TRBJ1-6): EPEVTQTPSHQVTQMGQEVILRCVPISNHLYFYWYRQILGQKVEFLVSFYNNEISEKSEIFDDQFSVERPDGSNFTLKIRSTKLEDSAMYFCASLYLAYNSPLHFGNGTRLTVT.